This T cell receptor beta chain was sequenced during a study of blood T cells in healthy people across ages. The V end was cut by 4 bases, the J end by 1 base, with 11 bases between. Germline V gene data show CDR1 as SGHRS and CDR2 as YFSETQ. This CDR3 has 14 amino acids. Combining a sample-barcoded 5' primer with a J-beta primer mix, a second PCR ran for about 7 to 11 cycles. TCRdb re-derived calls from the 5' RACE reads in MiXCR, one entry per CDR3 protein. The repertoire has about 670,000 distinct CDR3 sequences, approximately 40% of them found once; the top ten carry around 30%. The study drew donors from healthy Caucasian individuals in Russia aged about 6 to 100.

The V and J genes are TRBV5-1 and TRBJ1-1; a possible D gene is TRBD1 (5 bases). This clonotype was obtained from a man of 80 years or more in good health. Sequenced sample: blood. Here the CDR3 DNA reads TGCGCCAGCAGCCCCAGGGACCGGAACACTGAAGCTTTCTTT. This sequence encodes CASSPRDRNTEAFF.